This TCR beta chain was profiled in a study of blood T cell repertoires in COVID-19 (TCRdb year 2020). Study-level background: The collaborator samples originated in the United States, Italy and Spain and spanned the acute and convalescent phases of COVID-19. Subjects who had been exposed to COVID-19, were actively infected with it, or had recovered from it provided the deeply sampled blood TCRbeta repertoires that made up the dataset. The material from the prospective study consisted of cDNA or gDNA derived from T cells, B-cell-depleted T cells, or PBMCs. The sample metadata nearly always contained a de-identified subject ID, COVID-19 status, age in years and sex. A freely available public database, intended as a resource for researchers studying the immune response to SARS-CoV-2, is where the repertoires were released. The samples were drawn from the first 160 participants of the ongoing ImmuneRACE study and from some 1,300 subjects provided by 6 global collaborators. Where available, HLA class I and class II types were obtained from metadata supplied by the sample provider rather than from assay-based typing.

TCRbeta CDR3 regions were amplified from genomic DNA using the immunoSEQ Assay, a bias-controlled multiplex PCR. The authors' analysis ran thus. The number of nucleated cells in each sample was estimated by amplification of reference gene primers within the assay. To quantify the absolute abundance of each unique TCRbeta CDR3 rearrangement, sequence reads were collapsed and filtered. For each sample, productive Simpson clonality was calculated by taking the square root of Simpson's diversity index across productive rearrangements. What TCRdb holds here is the immuneACCESS table cut down to in-frame rearrangements. Part of the clones is not present; checked against another copy, under half of the missing clones reflect an unresolved V gene, and the others are unexplained. From that table come the V and J calls and clone size; the DNA was used to work out D and trimming. Counted in this sample were about 270,000 clones; around four fifths of them appeared once. Around 4.1% of the sample comes from the top ten.

Whole blood was collected in K2EDTA tubes by collaborating institutions according to the institutions' own protocols. For TCRbeta analysis, collaborator samples were shipped as frozen whole blood, as isolated PBMCs, or as DNA extracted from either sample type. CDR1 and CDR2 are read off the germline V gene as SGHDN and FVKESK. The V end loses 0 bases and the J end loses 3 bases, and a stretch of 8 bases separates them. The cysteine opens and the phenylalanine closes a CDR3 of 14 amino acids. The CDR3 DNA has 42 bases and is translated from base 1. As to this clone: Its antigen remains undetermined. Within one base of it there is no much larger clone, and no base qualities were kept. Distinct nucleotide sequences in the sample also encode this CDR3.

General conclusions and limits of the study: How much clinical and demographic metadata was included differed by source and by participant, and the metadata was provided uncurated.

The source of this sequence is a woman between 45 and 60 years old with active or convalescent COVID-19. Sequencing was done on a sample of peripheral blood. The sequence joins TRBV14 to TRBJ1-1; the D gene is not confidently resolved. In nucleotide form, the sequence is TGTGCCAGCAGCCAAGACAGTTGGTACACTGAAGCTTTCTTT. It encodes CASSQDSWYTEAFF.